This T cell receptor beta chain was observed in a study of chemoradiotherapy in HPV16-positive cancers. Overall study results and limits: Candidate HPV-specific clones and E7-related TCR motifs grew in tumor during treatment.

The method was immunoSEQ multiplex PCR; TCRdb's version includes in-frame clones alone and lacks a portion of them. The profile shows roughly 12,000 clones, 55% to 70% of them singletons. As regards this clone: The target antigen is unknown.

The sample was acquired from a patient who underwent chemoradiotherapy. This sequence was found in a human donor with HPV-associated anogenital cancer.

In DNA form, the CDR3 reads TGTGCCAGCAGCCCTGGGGACCACTATGGCTACACCTTC. Translation: CASSPGDHYGYTF. The chain is built from TRBV28 and TRBJ1-2, with a weak D call TRBD1 (5 bases). Germline-derived CDR1 and CDR2 are MDHEN and SYDVKM. The length of the CDR3 is 13 residues. The V gene lost 6 bases and the J gene lost 3 bases, with 11 bases spanning the gap.